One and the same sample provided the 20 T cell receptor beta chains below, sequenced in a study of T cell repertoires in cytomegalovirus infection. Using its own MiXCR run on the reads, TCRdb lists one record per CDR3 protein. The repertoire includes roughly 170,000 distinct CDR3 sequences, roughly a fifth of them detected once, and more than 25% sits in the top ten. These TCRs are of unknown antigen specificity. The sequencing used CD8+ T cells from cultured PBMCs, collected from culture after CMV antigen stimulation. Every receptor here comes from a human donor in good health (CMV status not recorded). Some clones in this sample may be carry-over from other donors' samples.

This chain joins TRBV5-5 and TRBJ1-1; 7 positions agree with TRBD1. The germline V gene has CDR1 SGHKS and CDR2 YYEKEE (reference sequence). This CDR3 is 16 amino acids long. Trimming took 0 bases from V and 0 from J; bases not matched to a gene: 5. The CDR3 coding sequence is TGTGCCAGCAGCTTGGGTTACAGGGGTATGAACACTGAAGCTTTCTTT. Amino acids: CASSLGYRGMNTEAFF.

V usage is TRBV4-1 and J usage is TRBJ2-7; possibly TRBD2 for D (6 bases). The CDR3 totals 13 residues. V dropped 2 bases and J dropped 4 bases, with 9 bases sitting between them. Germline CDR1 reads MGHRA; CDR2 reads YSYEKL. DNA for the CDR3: TGCGCCAGCAGCCAAAGGAGGGGTTACGAGCAGTACTTC. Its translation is CASSQRRGYEQYF.

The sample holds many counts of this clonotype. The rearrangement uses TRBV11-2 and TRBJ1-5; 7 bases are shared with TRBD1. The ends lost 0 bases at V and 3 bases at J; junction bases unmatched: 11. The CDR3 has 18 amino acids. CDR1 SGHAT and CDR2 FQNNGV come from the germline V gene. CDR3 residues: CASSLDSEGAGYNQPQHF. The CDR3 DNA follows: TGTGCCAGCAGCTTAGATTCGGAGGGGGCGGGCTACAATCAGCCCCAGCATTTT. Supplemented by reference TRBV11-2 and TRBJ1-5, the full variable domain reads EAGVAQSPRYKIIEKRQSVAFWCNPISGHATLYWYQQILGQGPKLLIQFQNNGVVDDSQLPKDRFSAERLKGVDSTLKIQPAKLEDSAVYLCASSLDSEGAGYNQPQHFGDGTRLSIL.

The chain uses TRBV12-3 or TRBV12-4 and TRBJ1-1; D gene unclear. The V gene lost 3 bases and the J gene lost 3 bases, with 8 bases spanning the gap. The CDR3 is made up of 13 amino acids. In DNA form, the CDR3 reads TGTGCCAGCAGTTTTTCCCGGGACACTGAAGCTTTCTTT. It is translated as CASSFSRDTEAFF.

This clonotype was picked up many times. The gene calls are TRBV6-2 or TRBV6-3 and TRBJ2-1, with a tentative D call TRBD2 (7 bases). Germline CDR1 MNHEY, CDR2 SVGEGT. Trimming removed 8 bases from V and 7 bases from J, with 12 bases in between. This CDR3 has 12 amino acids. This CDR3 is CASGGAWNEQFF. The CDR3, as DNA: TGTGCCAGCGGGGGGGCCTGGAATGAGCAGTTCTTC.

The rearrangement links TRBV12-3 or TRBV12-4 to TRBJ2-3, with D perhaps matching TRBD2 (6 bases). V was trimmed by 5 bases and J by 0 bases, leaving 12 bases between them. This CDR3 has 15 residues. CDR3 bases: TGTGCCAGCAGTCTCGCGGGGCGTAGCACAGATACGCAGTATTTT. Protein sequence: CASSLAGRSTDTQYF.

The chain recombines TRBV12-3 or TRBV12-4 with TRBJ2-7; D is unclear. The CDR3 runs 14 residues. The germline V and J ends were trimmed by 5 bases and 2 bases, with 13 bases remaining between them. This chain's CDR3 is CASSLTQDTYEQYF. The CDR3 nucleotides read TGTGCCAGCAGTCTGACACAAGACACCTACGAGCAGTACTTC.

In nucleotides, the CDR3 is TGTGCCAGCAGCTTAGCGGGTTTCGGGTCTGACATGAACACTGAAGCTTTCTTT. It is translated as CASSLAGFGSDMNTEAFF. The chain carries TRBV7-6 and TRBJ1-1; the D is unclear. The V and J ends lost 0 bases and 0 bases respectively, with 17 bases between them. This CDR3 is built from 18 residues. Germline V gene data show CDR1 as SGHVS and CDR2 as FNYEAQ.

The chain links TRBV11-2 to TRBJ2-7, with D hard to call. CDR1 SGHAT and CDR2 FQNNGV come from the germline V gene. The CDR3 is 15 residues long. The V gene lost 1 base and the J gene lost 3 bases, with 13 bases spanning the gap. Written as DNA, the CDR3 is TGTGCCAGCAGCTTAGTCGGTCAGGATCGCTACGAGCAGTACTTC. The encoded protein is CASSLVGQDRYEQYF.

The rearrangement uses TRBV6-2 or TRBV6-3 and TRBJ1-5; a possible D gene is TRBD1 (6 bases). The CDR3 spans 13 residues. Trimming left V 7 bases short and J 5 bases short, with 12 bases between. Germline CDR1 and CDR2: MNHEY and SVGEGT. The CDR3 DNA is TGTGCCAGCACAGGGGCCCTCTATCAGCCCCAGCATTTT. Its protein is CASTGALYQPQHF.

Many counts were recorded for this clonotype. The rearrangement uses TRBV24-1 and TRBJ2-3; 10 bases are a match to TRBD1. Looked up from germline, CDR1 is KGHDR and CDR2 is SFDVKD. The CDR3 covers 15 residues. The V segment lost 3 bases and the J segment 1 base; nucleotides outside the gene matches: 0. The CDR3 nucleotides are TGTGCCACCAGTGATGGGACAGGGGGCACAGATACGCAGTATTTT. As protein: CATSDGTGGTDTQYF.

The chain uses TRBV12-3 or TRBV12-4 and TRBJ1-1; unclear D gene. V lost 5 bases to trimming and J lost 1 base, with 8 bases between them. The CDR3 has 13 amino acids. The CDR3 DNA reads TGTGCCAGCAGTCCGGTGAAGAACACTGAAGCTTTCTTT. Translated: CASSPVKNTEAFF.

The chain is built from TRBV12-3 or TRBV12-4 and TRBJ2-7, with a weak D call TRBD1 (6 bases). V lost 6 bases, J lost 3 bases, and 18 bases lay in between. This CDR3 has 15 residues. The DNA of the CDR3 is TGTGCCAGCAGCGCAAAACGGGACACCCACTACGAGCAGTACTTC. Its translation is CASSAKRDTHYEQYF.

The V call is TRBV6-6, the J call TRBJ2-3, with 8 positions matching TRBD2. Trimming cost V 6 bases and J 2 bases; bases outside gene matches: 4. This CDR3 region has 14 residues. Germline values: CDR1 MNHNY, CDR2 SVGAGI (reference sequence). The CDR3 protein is CASRRRGDTDTQYF. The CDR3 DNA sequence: TGTGCCAGCAGACGGCGGGGGGACACAGATACGCAGTATTTT.

In DNA form, the CDR3 reads TGTGCCAGCGCTTCCGCGGACGGCGATTACTATGGCTACACCTTC. This gives the protein CASASADGDYYGYTF. The V call is TRBV25-1, the J call TRBJ1-2; D is uncertain. The CDR3 contains 15 residues. Germline V lookup: CDR1 MGHDK, CDR2 SYGVNS. The V end was cut by 8 bases, the J end by 3 bases, with 19 bases between.

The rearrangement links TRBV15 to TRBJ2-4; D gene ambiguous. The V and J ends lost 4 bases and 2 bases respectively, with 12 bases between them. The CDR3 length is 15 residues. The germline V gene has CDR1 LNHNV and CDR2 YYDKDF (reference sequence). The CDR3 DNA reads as TGTGCCACCAGCAATCCGTCCCGAACCAAAAACATTCAGTACTTC. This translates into CATSNPSRTKNIQYF.

The chain's CDR3 is CATSRGYQETQYF. Written as DNA, the CDR3 is TGTGCCACCAGTCGGGGGTACCAAGAGACCCAGTACTTC. V gene TRBV24-1 combines with J gene TRBJ2-5; D might be TRBD2 (6 bases). The V and J ends lost 6 bases and 0 bases respectively, with 7 bases between them. Germline V CDR1 and CDR2: KGHDR, SFDVKD. This CDR3 has 13 residues.

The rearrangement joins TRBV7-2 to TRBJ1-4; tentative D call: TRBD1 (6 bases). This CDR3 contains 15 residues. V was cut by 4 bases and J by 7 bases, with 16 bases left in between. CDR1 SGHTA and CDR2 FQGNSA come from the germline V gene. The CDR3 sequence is CASSYGRGKPEKLFF. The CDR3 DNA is TGTGCCAGCAGCTATGGTAGGGGGAAGCCTGAAAAACTGTTTTTT.

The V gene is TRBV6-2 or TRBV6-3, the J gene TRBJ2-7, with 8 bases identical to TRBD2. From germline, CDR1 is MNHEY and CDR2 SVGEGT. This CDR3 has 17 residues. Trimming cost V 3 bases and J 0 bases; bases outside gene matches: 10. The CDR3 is CASSYSLLADGSYEQYF. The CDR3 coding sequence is TGTGCCAGCAGTTATTCGCTACTAGCGGACGGCTCCTACGAGCAGTACTTC.

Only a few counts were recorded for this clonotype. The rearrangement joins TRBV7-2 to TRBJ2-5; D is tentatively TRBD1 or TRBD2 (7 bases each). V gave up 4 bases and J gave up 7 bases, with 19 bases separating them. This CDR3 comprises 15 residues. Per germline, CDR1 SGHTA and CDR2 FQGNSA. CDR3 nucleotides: TGTGCCAGCAGCTACCCTCAGGGGGGGCATCGGACCCAGTACTTC. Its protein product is CASSYPQGGHRTQYF.